These 20 T cell receptor beta chains share one sample of origin, sequenced in a study of patients and donors after allogeneic stem cell transplantation. TCRdb used MiXCR to reprocess the RT-PCR reads, holding one entry per CDR3 protein. The repertoire has about 150,000 distinct CDR3 sequences, about 24% of them found once; the top ten carry about 25%. Sequenced material: blood, either unsorted or a sorted T cell fraction (not recorded which). The receptors were sampled from a human donor who was either an allogeneic HSCT recipient or a stem cell or donor lymphocyte infusion donor (not recorded which). It is not recorded whose cells these are; they may come from a transplant donor.

This rearrangement joins TRBV20-1 to TRBJ2-7; D not certain. This CDR3 has 13 residues. V was trimmed by 5 bases and J by 3 bases, leaving 14 bases between them. The germline V gene encodes CDR1 DFQATT and CDR2 SNEGSKA (reference sequence). CDR3 in DNA: TGCAGTGCTCCATCCGACGGGTTCTACGAGCAGTACTTC. Translated: CSAPSDGFYEQYF.

The chain joins TRBV20-1 to TRBJ1-3; D gene unclear. Per germline, CDR1 DFQATT and CDR2 SNEGSKA (reference sequence). Trimming removed 0 bases at V and 4 bases at J, with 16 bases between. The CDR3 sequence is 16 residues long. DNA of the CDR3: TGCAGTGCTAGAGACCCGGGCAGGTCACTAGGAAACACCATATATTTT. This gives the protein CSARDPGRSLGNTIYF.

This clonotype showed up just a few times. The chain links TRBV7-2 to TRBJ2-1, with D possibly being TRBD2 (5 bases). This CDR3 is 14 amino acids long. CDR1 is SGHTA, CDR2 FQGNSA, per germline. V was trimmed by 5 bases and J by 6 bases, leaving 14 bases between them. This CDR3 reads CASSPQTNTNEQFF. The CDR3, as DNA: TGTGCCAGCAGCCCACAGACTAATACCAATGAGCAGTTCTTC.

This clonotype was found a few times. The chain combines TRBV29-1 with TRBJ1-1, with 7 bases fitting TRBD1. This CDR3 has 17 residues. Trimming at V came to 4 bases and at J to 1 base, leaving 15 bases not matched to a gene. Germline assignment: CDR1 SQVTM and CDR2 ANQGSEA. The CDR3 is CSVAEVIGDRANTEAFF. CDR3 bases: TGCAGCGTTGCTGAGGTGATAGGAGACAGGGCGAACACTGAAGCTTTCTTT.

This clonotype showed up just a few times. The DNA of the CDR3 is TGTGCCAGCAGTCAGACCGGCCCCGGTGTAGATGAGCAGTTCTTC. Translation: CASSQTGPGVDEQFF. This sequence joins TRBV12-3 or TRBV12-4 and TRBJ2-1; D gene ambiguous. The CDR3 contains 15 residues. V was clipped by 5 bases and J by 8 bases, with 19 bases between them.

This clonotype was seen a handful of times. The rearrangement links TRBV27 to TRBJ2-1; D is unclear. Between the trimmed V and J ends, which lost 5 bases and 7 bases, there was a span of 9 bases. The CDR3 totals 12 residues. From germline, CDR1 is MNHEY and CDR2 SMNVEV (reference sequence). The DNA for the CDR3 is TGTGCCAGCAGTCCCGGGTTGAATGAGCAGTTCTTC. Translated, it gives CASSPGLNEQFF.

The table lists this clonotype with a few counts. The chain combines TRBV12-3 or TRBV12-4 with TRBJ2-5, with D possibly matching TRBD1 (6 bases). The V end was cut by 6 bases, the J end by 3 bases, with 17 bases between. CDR3 size: 15 residues. CDR3 bases: TGTGCCAGCAGCCCAGGGGTCGCAATAAAAGAGACCCAGTACTTC. This sequence encodes CASSPGVAIKETQYF.

The rearrangement joins TRBV5-1 to TRBJ2-2; 9 bases line up with TRBD1. Trimming removed 5 bases from V and 2 bases from J; junction bases left unmatched: 4. The CDR3 totals 15 residues. The germline V gene has CDR1 SGHRS and CDR2 YFSETQ. In nucleotides, the CDR3 is TGCGCCAGCAGTAGGACAGGGGTCAACACCGGGGAGCTGTTTTTT. Amino acid sequence: CASSRTGVNTGELFF.

There are a few counts of this clonotype. The chain couples TRBV4-3 to TRBJ1-1, with D tentatively TRBD1 (5 bases). Germline loops: CDR1 LGHNA, CDR2 YSLEER. V gave up 3 bases and J gave up 5 bases, with 13 bases separating them. This CDR3 contains 14 residues. The CDR3 reads CASSQEQGDTEAFF. CDR3 in DNA: TGCGCCAGCAGCCAGGAGCAAGGGGATACTGAAGCTTTCTTT.

This clonotype turned up a few times. The chain is built from TRBV20-1 and TRBJ1-2, with D unclear. Trimming took 2 bases from V and 1 from J, leaving 11 bases between them. The CDR3 covers 14 residues. CDR1 is DFQATT, CDR2 SNEGSKA, per germline (reference sequence). The CDR3 is CSARIGQHNYGYTF. CDR3 nucleotides: TGCAGTGCTAGAATCGGCCAGCATAACTATGGCTACACCTTC.

This clonotype was seen a handful of times. This chain uses TRBV6-6 with TRBJ2-1; 10 nucleotides match TRBD2. This CDR3 region has 13 residues. V was clipped by 3 bases and J by 10 bases; unmatched bases: 3. CDR1 and CDR2 (germline): MNHNY, SVGAGI (reference sequence). This chain's CDR3 is CASSYTSGDEQFF. CDR3 DNA sequence: TGTGCCAGCAGTTATACTAGCGGGGACGAGCAGTTCTTC.

This rearrangement joins TRBV27 to TRBJ2-7, with 9 bases aligning to TRBD2. This CDR3 contains 14 residues. V dropped 5 bases and J dropped 0; count of bases not matched to a gene: 2. CDR1 and CDR2 (germline): MNHEY, SMNVEV (reference sequence). CDR3 region: CASSRGLASYEQYF. CDR3 DNA sequence: TGTGCCAGCAGTCGGGGACTAGCCTCCTACGAGCAGTACTTC.

The table lists this clonotype with a few counts. This sequence joins TRBV12-3 or TRBV12-4 and TRBJ1-2; 8 bases are a match to TRBD1. The CDR3 has 15 amino acids. Germline trimming cut 2 bases from V and 8 bases from J; bases unmatched to any gene: 10. The CDR3 coding sequence is TGTGCCAGCAGTTTACCCCGACAGGGGCGCAAGGGCTACACCTTC. Translated: CASSLPRQGRKGYTF.

This chain connects TRBV18 to TRBJ2-1, with 12 bases lining up with TRBD2. Germline loops: CDR1 KGHSH, CDR2 LQKENI. The CDR3 has 18 residues. Trimming removed 2 bases from V and 9 bases from J; junction bases left unmatched: 14. Here the CDR3 reads CASSPETSGSYSVGEQFF. The CDR3 coding sequence is TGTGCCAGCTCACCAGAGACTAGCGGGAGTTATTCTGTCGGTGAGCAGTTCTTC. The complete variable domain, with remaining parts taken from reference TRBV18 and TRBJ2-1, reads NAGVMQNPRHLVRRRGQEARLRCSPMKGHSHVYWYRQLPEEGLKFMVYLQKENIIDESGMPKERFSAEFPKEGPSILRIQQVVRGDSAAYFCASSPETSGSYSVGEQFFGPGTRLTVL.

The sample holds a few counts of this clonotype. The genes are TRBV21-1 and TRBJ2-2. TRBV21-1 is a pseudogene. The CDR3 runs to 15 residues. CDR3 sequence: CASSKVGPNTGELFF. In DNA, the CDR3 is TGTGCCAGCAGCAAAGTCGGACCCAACACCGGGGAGCTGTTTTTT.

The chain is built from TRBV20-1 and TRBJ2-7; 11 bases line up with TRBD1. The junction had 9 bases not matched to a gene; V was cut back by 4 bases and J by 1 base. Germline assignment: CDR1 DFQATT and CDR2 SNEGSKA (reference sequence). CDR3 length: 16 amino acids. CDR3 DNA: TGCAGTGCTAAAGAGTCGGGGACAGGGGGGTCCTACGAGCAGTACTTC. Its protein product is CSAKESGTGGSYEQYF.

V gene TRBV11-1 combines with J gene TRBJ2-7; D is possibly TRBD1 (5 bases). This CDR3 is 13 amino acids long. CDR1 is SGHAT, CDR2 FQDESV, per germline (reference sequence). V lost 5 bases to trimming and J lost 4 bases, with 12 bases between them. CDR3 sequence reads: CASSRSDMYEQYF. The CDR3 bases are TGTGCCAGCAGCCGCTCGGACATGTACGAGCAGTACTTC.

The chain joins TRBV7-2 to TRBJ2-3; 9 nucleotides line up with TRBD2. This CDR3 contains 15 residues. V shed 11 bases and J 1 base; nucleotides not matched to a gene: 10. The germline CDR1 and CDR2 sequences are SGHTA and FQGNSA. CDR3 residues: CAGSSRTSGTDTQYF. In nucleotides, the CDR3 is TGTGCCGGATCCAGTAGGACTAGCGGCACAGATACGCAGTATTTT.

This clonotype occurred a few times. The chain recombines TRBV7-9 with TRBJ2-5; 7 bases are shared with TRBD1. Germline V gene lookup returns CDR1 SEHNR and CDR2 FQNEAQ (reference sequence). Unmatched junction bases numbered 3, after V lost 3 bases and J lost 2 bases. The CDR3 is 14 amino acids. The CDR3: CASSFGTAQETQYF. The CDR3 DNA follows: TGTGCCAGCAGCTTCGGGACAGCTCAAGAGACCCAGTACTTC.

The V call is TRBV12-3 or TRBV12-4, the J call TRBJ1-2; TRBD1 is a possible D gene (5 bases). The V gene lost 5 bases and the J gene lost 9 bases, with 10 bases spanning the gap. The CDR3 has 11 residues. The CDR3 loop is CASSRGWSYTF. The CDR3 coding sequence is TGTGCCAGCAGTCGGGGCTGGAGCTACACCTTC.